The next 3 T cell receptor beta chains were all read from a single sample in a study of blood T cell repertoires in COVID-19. Only in-frame clones appear in the TCRdb table, and some are missing; sequencing was by immunoSEQ multiplex PCR. The table includes about 220,000 clones, about 86% detected once. What was sequenced was PBMCs or T cells enriched from blood (not recorded which). These receptors originate from a woman aged 45-60 years with acute COVID-19.

The rearrangement joins TRBV27 to TRBJ1-5; D not certain. The CDR3 totals 13 residues. Germline CDR1 and CDR2: MNHEY and SMNVEV (reference sequence). Trimming took 3 bases from V and 5 from J, leaving 8 bases between them. The CDR3 reads CASSFGGYQPQHF. CDR3 DNA: TGTGCCAGCAGTTTCGGAGGCTATCAGCCCCAGCATTTT.

The rearrangement joins TRBV7-3 to TRBJ1-6; possibly TRBD1 for D (5 bases). The V gene lost 3 bases and the J gene lost 8 bases, with 8 bases spanning the gap. Looked up from germline, CDR1 is SGHTA and CDR2 is FQGTGA. The CDR3 sequence is 13 residues long. The CDR3: CASSFDRYSPLHF. CDR3 bases: TGTGCCAGCAGCTTTGACAGATATTCACCCCTCCACTTT.

This clone was found once. The chain is built from TRBV30 and TRBJ2-3, with 9 nucleotides matching TRBD1. There are 16 residues in the CDR3. Germline V CDR1 and CDR2: GTSNPN, SVGIG (reference sequence). V shed 2 bases, J shed 2 bases, and the junction held 8 bases outside the gene matches. The CDR3 DNA reads TGTGCCTGGAGTATTCCGGGACAGGGACCCACAGATACGCAGTATTTT. Its protein product is CAWSIPGQGPTDTQYF.